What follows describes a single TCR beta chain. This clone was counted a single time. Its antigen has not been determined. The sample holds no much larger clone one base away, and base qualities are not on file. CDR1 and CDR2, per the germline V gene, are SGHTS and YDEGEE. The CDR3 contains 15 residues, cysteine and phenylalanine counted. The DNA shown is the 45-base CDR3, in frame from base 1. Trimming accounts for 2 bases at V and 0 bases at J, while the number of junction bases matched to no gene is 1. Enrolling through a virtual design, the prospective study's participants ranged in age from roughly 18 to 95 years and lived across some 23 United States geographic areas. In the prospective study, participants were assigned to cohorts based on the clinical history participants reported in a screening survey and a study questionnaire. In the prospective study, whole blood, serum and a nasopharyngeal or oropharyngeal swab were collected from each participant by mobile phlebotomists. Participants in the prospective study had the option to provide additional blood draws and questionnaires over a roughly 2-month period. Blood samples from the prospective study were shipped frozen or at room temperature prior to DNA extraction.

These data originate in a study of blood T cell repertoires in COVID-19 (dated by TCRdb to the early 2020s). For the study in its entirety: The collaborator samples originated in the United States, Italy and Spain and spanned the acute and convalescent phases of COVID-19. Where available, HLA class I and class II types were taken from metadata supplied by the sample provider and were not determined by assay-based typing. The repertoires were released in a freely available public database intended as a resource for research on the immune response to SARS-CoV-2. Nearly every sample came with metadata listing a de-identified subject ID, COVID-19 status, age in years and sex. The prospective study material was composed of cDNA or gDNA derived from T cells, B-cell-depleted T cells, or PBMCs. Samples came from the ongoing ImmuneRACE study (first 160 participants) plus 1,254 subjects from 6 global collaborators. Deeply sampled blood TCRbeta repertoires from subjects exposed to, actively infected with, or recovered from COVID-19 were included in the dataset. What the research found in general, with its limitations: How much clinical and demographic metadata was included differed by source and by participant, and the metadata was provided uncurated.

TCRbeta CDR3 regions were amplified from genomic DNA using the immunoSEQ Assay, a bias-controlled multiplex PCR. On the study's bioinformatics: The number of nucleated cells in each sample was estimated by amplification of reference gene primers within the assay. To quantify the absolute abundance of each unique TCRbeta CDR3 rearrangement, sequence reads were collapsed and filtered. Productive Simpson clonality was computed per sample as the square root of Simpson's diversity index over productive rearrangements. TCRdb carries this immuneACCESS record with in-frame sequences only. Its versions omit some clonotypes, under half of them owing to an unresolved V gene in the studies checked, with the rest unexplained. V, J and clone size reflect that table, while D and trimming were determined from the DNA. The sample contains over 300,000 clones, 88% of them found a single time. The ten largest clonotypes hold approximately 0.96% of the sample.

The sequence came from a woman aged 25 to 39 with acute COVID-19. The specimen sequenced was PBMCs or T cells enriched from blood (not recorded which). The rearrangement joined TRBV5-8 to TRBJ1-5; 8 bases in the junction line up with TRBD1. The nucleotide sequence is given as TGTGCCAGCAGCTTACAGGGGGATAGCAATCAGCCCCAGCATTTT. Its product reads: CASSLQGDSNQPQHF.